The 19 T cell receptor beta chains below were found in one sample sequenced in a study of CD4 T cells in relation to SARS-CoV-2 and coronaviruses. Method: immunoSEQ multiplex PCR; TCRdb's copy keeps in-frame clones and lacks some. Here the sample spans 26,000 or so clones, around 73% being singletons. Before the COVID-19 pandemic, during about 2010-2019, CD4+ T cells were taken from unexposed donors. After about ten days of culture, CD4+ T cells were isolated. Antigen specificity for these receptors is unknown. Material for sequencing was CD4+ T cells from PBMCs, cultured in vitro. These receptors were taken from a human donor in good health.

This clone was detected a few times. This chain links TRBV3-1 (or the pseudogene TRBV3-2) with TRBJ1-5, with D unclear. Trimming removed 1 base at V and 4 bases at J, with 14 bases between. Germline V gene lookup returns CDR1 LGHDT and CDR2 YNNKEL (reference sequence). CDR3 length: 16 residues. DNA for the CDR3: TGTGCCAGCAGCCAAGGAGGAGGAGCGGGGAATCAGCCCCAGCATTTT. This encodes CASSQGGGAGNQPQHF.

The V and J genes are TRBV25-1 and TRBJ1-6, with D possibly matching TRBD1 (5 bases). V lost 2 bases and J lost 7, with 15 bases in between. The CDR3 runs 16 residues. Germline CDR1 reads MGHDK; CDR2 reads SYGVNS. The CDR3 DNA reads as TGTGCCAGCAGTGAAAGTTGGGGGGTGGGAAATTCACCCCTCCACTTT. It is translated as CASSESWGVGNSPLHF.

With respect to this clone: A read error may produce the germline difference seen at one junction end. The chain has TRBV7-7 and TRBJ2-1; TRBD2 aligns across 10 bases. From germline, CDR1 is SSHAT and CDR2 FNYEAQ (reference sequence). This CDR3 is 16 amino acids long. CDR3 amino acids: CASSPRASGSHHEQFF. CDR3 nucleotides: TGTGCTAGCAGCCCCCGGGCTAGCGGGAGCCACCATGAGCAGTTCTTC.

This sequence joins TRBV6-5 and TRBJ2-7; D is tentatively TRBD1 or TRBD2 (5 bases each). Looked up from germline, CDR1 is MNHEY and CDR2 is SVGAGI. The CDR3 is made up of 13 amino acids. The ends were cut back, 7 bases at V and 2 bases at J, with 12 bases in the middle. In nucleotides, the CDR3 is TGTGCCAGCATTAGGGACGGGACCTACGAGCAGTACTTC. It translates to CASIRDGTYEQYF.

This clone was counted between two and nine times. The chain links TRBV6-5 to TRBJ1-1; 7 bases agree with TRBD1. Germline CDR1 MNHEY, CDR2 SVGAGI. J gave up 7 bases and V 4 bases, and 9 bases lay outside the gene matches. This CDR3 comprises 14 residues. DNA of the CDR3: TGTGCCAGCAGTTCGATACAGTGGGACAGTGAAGCTTTCTTT. Its protein is CASSSIQWDSEAFF.

This clone is large by share. V and J are TRBV6-4 and TRBJ1-1, with D possibly matching TRBD1 (5 bases). V was pared by 3 bases and J by 6 bases, with 14 bases between. This CDR3 has 14 amino acids. Germline V gene sequence: CDR1 MRHNA, CDR2 SNTAGT. The CDR3 DNA is TGTGCCAGCAGTGATACGGGGGTTTCGGCTGAAGCTTTCTTT. Protein sequence: CASSDTGVSAEAFF.

The gene calls are TRBV25-1 and TRBJ2-1, with D perhaps matching TRBD1 or TRBD2 (6 bases each). This CDR3 is 16 amino acids long. V lost 8 bases to trimming and J lost 1 base, with 18 bases between them. Germline V gene sequence: CDR1 MGHDK, CDR2 SYGVNS. In nucleotides, the CDR3 is TGTGCCAGCCCCCGGACCACAGGGACTTCCTACAATGAGCAGTTCTTC. This gives the protein CASPRTTGTSYNEQFF.

V usage is TRBV25-1 and J usage is TRBJ1-1; TRBD1 agrees at 9 bases. V lost 8 bases and J lost 8; bases outside the gene matches: 12. The CDR3 spans 14 residues. Germline CDR1 is MGHDK and CDR2 is SYGVNS. This chain's CDR3 is CASGTSWDREEAFF. DNA of the CDR3: TGTGCCAGCGGAACTTCCTGGGACAGGGAGGAAGCTTTCTTT.

The chain links TRBV9 to TRBJ1-5; D remains unclear. V was clipped by 9 bases and J by 0 bases, with 4 bases between them. Germline CDR1 and CDR2: SGDLS and YYNGEE. This CDR3 contains 11 residues. The CDR3 region is CATSSNQPQHF. CDR3 DNA sequence: TGTGCCACCAGTAGCAATCAGCCCCAGCATTTT.

The chain employs TRBV4-2 and TRBJ1-2, with 10 bases identical to TRBD1. The CDR3 is 13 amino acids. Germline CDR1 LGHNA, CDR2 YNFKEQ. Unmatched junction bases numbered 3, after V lost 6 bases and J lost 5 bases. CDR3 sequence (DNA): TGTGCCAGCAGTGGGACAGGGGATTATGGCTACACCTTC. Encoded protein: CASSGTGDYGYTF.

V is TRBV10-3 and J is TRBJ2-2; a weak D match, TRBD2 (5 bases). The length of the CDR3 is 16 residues. Per germline, CDR1 ENHRY and CDR2 SYGVKD. V was shortened by 0 bases and J by 6 bases, with 14 bases between the two germline ends. CDR3 DNA: TGTGCCATCAGTGAGTCGGTACCGGCGGAGGCCGGGGAGCTGTTTTTT. Translating gives CAISESVPAEAGELFF.

This chain joins TRBV19 and TRBJ2-4, with 10 bases aligning to TRBD1. There are 17 residues in the CDR3. V shed 5 bases and J 6 bases; nucleotides not matched to a gene: 13. The germline V gene has CDR1 LNHDA and CDR2 SQIVND (reference sequence). The CDR3 protein is CASSAGTGDVGGNIQYF. DNA of the CDR3: TGTGCCAGTAGTGCAGGGACAGGGGACGTAGGGGGAAACATTCAGTACTTC.

In this sample, this clone turned up once. The rearrangement uses TRBV9 and TRBJ1-6, with 8 bases identical to TRBD1. Germline lookup yields CDR1 SGDLS and CDR2 YYNGEE. The CDR3 extends over 16 amino acids. V lost 3 bases and J lost 5; bases outside the gene matches: 7. This CDR3 is CASSGTTGGNNSPLHF. The CDR3 DNA is TGTGCCAGCAGCGGAACAACAGGGGGGAATAATTCACCCCTCCACTTT.

The V call is TRBV7-2, the J call TRBJ2-1; the D call may be TRBD1 or TRBD2 (6 bases each). Germline assignment: CDR1 SGHTA and CDR2 FQGNSA. This CDR3 spans 14 amino acids. Trimming removed 5 bases from V and 7 bases from J, with 15 bases in between. Here the CDR3 DNA reads TGTGCCAGCAGCCCGACGGGGGCAGGGAATGAGCAGTTCTTC. This translates into CASSPTGAGNEQFF. The full variable domain, its missing parts supplied by reference TRBV7-2 and TRBJ2-1, is GAGVSQSPSNKVTEKGKDVELRCDPISGHTALYWYRQSLGQGLEFLIYFQGNSAPDKSGLPSDRFSAERTGGSVSTLTIQRTQQEDSAVYLCASSPTGAGNEQFFGPGTRLTVL.

This clone was found a few times. The chain has TRBV18 and TRBJ2-7, with 7 bases matching TRBD1. There are 15 residues in the CDR3. The J segment lost 4 bases and the V segment lost 4 bases, leaving 10 bases of the junction unmatched. In germline, CDR1 is KGHSH, CDR2 LQKENI. CDR3 DNA: TGTGCCAGCTCACTAGGGACAGTTTCTACGTACGAGCAGTACTTC. This sequence encodes CASSLGTVSTYEQYF.

The chain carries TRBV19 and TRBJ1-5, with D unresolved. V was cut by 6 bases and J by 3 bases, with 15 bases left in between. The CDR3 spans 15 residues. In germline, CDR1 is LNHDA, CDR2 SQIVND (reference sequence). The CDR3 loop reads CASRDGGMDNQPQHF. CDR3 DNA: TGTGCCAGTAGGGACGGAGGAATGGACAATCAGCCCCAGCATTTT.

This chain links TRBV29-1 with TRBJ2-1, with D possibly TRBD1 on 6 matching bases. Germline assignment: CDR1 SQVTM and CDR2 ANQGSEA. CDR3 length: 14 residues. Trimming stripped 4 bases from V and 6 bases from J, with 16 bases between. CDR3 nucleotides: TGCAGCGTTGTTTCGAACAGGGATGGCAATGAGCAGTTCTTC. Translation: CSVVSNRDGNEQFF.

CDR3 nucleotides: TGTGCCACCTCGGCATCGGACAGAAACTATGGCTACACCTTC. This translates into CATSASDRNYGYTF. This chain joins TRBV24-1 and TRBJ1-2, with a weak D call TRBD1 (6 bases). CDR3 size: 14 residues. V shed 9 bases and J shed 2 bases, with 15 bases lying between them. The germline V gene encodes CDR1 KGHDR and CDR2 SFDVKD.

The chain employs TRBV13 and TRBJ1-3; D is unresolved. Trimming shortened V by 5 bases and J by 0 bases, and 11 bases separated the two germline ends. This CDR3 spans 15 amino acids. The germline gives CDR1 PRHDT, CDR2 FYEKMQ (reference sequence). CDR3 amino acids: CASSPAVPSGNTIYF. DNA of the CDR3: TGTGCCAGCAGCCCCGCTGTACCCTCTGGAAACACCATATATTTT. Together with reference TRBV13 and TRBJ1-3, the CDR3 gives the full variable domain: AAGVIQSPRHLIKEKRETATLKCYPIPRHDTVYWYQQGPGQDPQFLISFYEKMQSDKGSIPDRFSAQQFSDYHSELNMSSLELGDSALYFCASSPAVPSGNTIYFGEGSWLTVV.